Shown below are 10 T cell receptor beta chains from a single sample sequenced in a study of blood T cells in healthy people across ages. PCR was performed a second time for roughly 7 to 11 cycles using a sample-barcoded 5' primer and a J-beta primer mix. MiXCR, run by TCRdb on the 5' RACE reads, gives a single entry per CDR3 protein. Among roughly 1,000,000 distinct CDR3 sequences listed, around 27% were seen once. The sample was also linked to a second study, of T cells of mothers and their children.

The sequenced sample was blood. These receptors came from a girl aged 2 to 9 in good health.

The genes are TRBV7-2 and TRBJ2-7; 8 bases match TRBD1. After removal of 5 bases from V and 6 bases from J, the junction contained 12 bases not matched to a gene. Germline loops: CDR1 SGHTA, CDR2 FQGNSA. The CDR3 spans 15 residues. The CDR3 sequence is CASSVFGQGGGEQYF. In nucleotides, the CDR3 is TGTGCCAGCAGCGTCTTCGGACAGGGAGGAGGCGAGCAGTACTTC.

V and J are TRBV11-1 and TRBJ2-5; the D gene is possibly TRBD2 (5 bases). CDR3 length equals 15 residues. Germline V gene data show CDR1 as SGHAT and CDR2 as FQDESV (reference sequence). Trimming pared 1 base from V and 2 bases from J, leaving 11 bases between. The CDR3 loop reads CASSLGRADQETQYF. The CDR3 bases are TGTGCCAGCAGCTTAGGGCGGGCTGATCAAGAGACCCAGTACTTC.

This clonotype was seen only a few times. V usage is TRBV9 and J usage is TRBJ2-7, with 7 bases identical to TRBD2. The CDR3 is 14 residues long. The trim removed 0 bases at V and 2 bases at J, leaving 2 bases unmatched. Looked up from germline, CDR1 is SGDLS and CDR2 is YYNGEE. The DNA of the CDR3 is TGTGCCAGCAGCGTAGATGCGGGAGCCTACGAGCAGTACTTC. Amino acid sequence: CASSVDAGAYEQYF.

Concerning this clonotype: The junction and the germline gene differ at one end; a read error may be behind it. This chain connects TRBV7-3 to TRBJ2-5; no definite D call. The J call may be faulty, since TRBJ2-1 better matches the DNA end. This CDR3 region has 12 residues. Germline V gene sequence: CDR1 SGHTA, CDR2 FQGTGA. The CDR3 here is CTSSLGRNEQFF. CDR3 sequence (DNA): TGTACCAGCAGCTTAGGTCGCAATGAGCAGTTCTTC.

This clonotype was seen only a few times. The gene calls are TRBV15 and TRBJ2-5; D is unresolved. This CDR3 is built from 15 residues. Trimming left V 0 bases short and J 5 bases short, with 13 bases between. Germline CDR1 LNHNV, CDR2 YYDKDF (reference sequence). CDR3 coding DNA: TGTGCCACCAGCAGAGAGACACCTAGTCAGGAGACCCAGTACTTC. Protein sequence: CATSRETPSQETQYF.

This clonotype was picked up a small number of times. The chain couples TRBV29-1 to TRBJ2-3; TRBD2 matches at 8 bases. The junction had 7 bases not matched to a gene; V was cut back by 4 bases and J by 1 base. CDR1 and CDR2 from the germline V gene are SQVTM and ANQGSEA. CDR3 length equals 15 residues. The CDR3 region is CSVGPAGDGTDTQYF. CDR3 nucleotide sequence: TGCAGCGTTGGTCCAGCGGGAGACGGCACAGATACGCAGTATTTT.

The gene calls are TRBV5-1 and TRBJ2-4, with 15 bases matching TRBD2. V gave up 4 bases and J gave up 6 bases; unmatched junction bases: 8. This CDR3 contains 17 residues. Germline CDR1 and CDR2: SGHRS and YFSETQ. The CDR3 DNA reads as TGCGCCAGCAGCAAGGGACTAGCGGGAGGAAATACAAACATTCAGTACTTC. Its translation: CASSKGLAGGNTNIQYF.

In this sample, this clonotype turned up a few times. V usage is TRBV28 and J usage is TRBJ1-2; D is ambiguous. Between the trimmed V and J ends, which lost 1 base and 4 bases, there was a span of 13 bases. This CDR3 is 15 amino acids long. The germline CDR1 and CDR2 sequences are MDHEN and SYDVKM. CDR3 in amino acids: CASSLSNGLIYGYTF. Written as DNA, the CDR3 is TGTGCCAGCAGTTTATCGAACGGGTTGATCTATGGCTACACCTTC.

This clonotype appeared a few times. The chain combines TRBV7-2 with TRBJ2-1; TRBD1 might be the D (5 bases). Germline V lookup: CDR1 SGHTA, CDR2 FQGNSA. Trimming took off 8 bases at V and 0 bases at J, with 11 bases between the two ends. This CDR3 has 14 amino acids. Written as DNA, the CDR3 is TGTGCCAGCCTACAGGAGAGCTCCTACAATGAGCAGTTCTTC. Translation: CASLQESSYNEQFF.

This clonotype was detected a few times. The chain recombines TRBV11-3 with TRBJ1-1; D is uncertain. The germline CDR1 and CDR2 sequences are SGHNT and YENEEA. Deletions cut 5 bases from V and 11 bases from J, with 18 bases between. This CDR3 has 13 residues. The CDR3 DNA is TGTGCCAGCAGCACGCCCATGTCCCTCCTCGCTTTCTTT. Translation gives CASSTPMSLLAFF.